The 9 T cell receptor beta chains below all came from one sample that was sequenced in a study of T cell responses to AZD1222 COVID-19 vaccine. The method was immunoSEQ multiplex PCR; TCRdb's version includes in-frame clones alone and lacks a portion of them. The sample holds over 95,000 clones; more than 70% are singletons and the top ten take under 6.5%. Sequencing was performed on peripheral blood, taken 28 days after the second AZD1222 dose. All receptors derive from an adult who received the AZD1222 COVID-19 vaccine.

V is TRBV5-8 and J is TRBJ1-6; the match to TRBD1 covers 8 bases. The germline CDR1 and CDR2 sequences are SGHTS and YDEGEE. CDR3 length: 16 residues. Trimming took 1 base from V and 7 from J; bases not matched to a gene: 7. The CDR3 spells CASSLTWTGTNSPLHF. DNA of the CDR3: TGTGCCAGCAGCTTGACGTGGACAGGGACGAATTCACCCCTCCACTTT.

The chain employs TRBV6-5 and TRBJ1-5, with 8 positions matching TRBD1. The CDR3 loop spans 15 amino acids. With V trimmed by 7 bases and J by 3 bases, 8 bases remained unmatched. Looked up from germline, CDR1 is MNHEY and CDR2 is SVGAGI. Here the CDR3 DNA reads TGTGCCAGCAACCCTGACAGGGGATCCAATCAGCCCCAGCATTTT. It yields the protein CASNPDRGSNQPQHF.

The chain couples TRBV19 to TRBJ2-5; perhaps TRBD2 as D (5 bases). In germline, CDR1 is LNHDA, CDR2 SQIVND (reference sequence). Trimming took off 2 bases at V and 1 base at J, with 8 bases between the two ends. CDR3 length: 14 residues. CDR3 bases: TGTGCCAGTAGTATATCGGGGTCCCAAGAGACCCAGTACTTC. Translation: CASSISGSQETQYF.

The genes are TRBV4-1 and TRBJ2-3, with TRBD2 identical over 8 bases. Trimming at V came to 4 bases and at J to 4 bases, leaving 7 bases not matched to a gene. Germline V gene lookup returns CDR1 MGHRA and CDR2 YSYEKL. The CDR3 consists of 15 residues. The CDR3 DNA sequence: TGCGCCAGCAGCCCTTTAACGGGGGGGTCAGATACGCAGTATTTT. Translating gives CASSPLTGGSDTQYF.

V and J are TRBV20-1 and TRBJ1-5, with D possibly being TRBD1 (5 bases). The CDR3 loop spans 10 amino acids. The V gene's germline CDR1 is DFQATT and CDR2 SNEGSKA (reference sequence). Trimming left V 7 bases short and J 7 bases short, with 8 bases between. CDR3 sequence (DNA): TGCAGTGTGGGGGACCAGCCCCAGCATTTT. Amino acid sequence: CSVGDQPQHF.

The V gene is TRBV6-5, the J gene TRBJ1-5; 8 nucleotides line up with TRBD1. CDR1 MNHEY and CDR2 SVGAGI come from the germline V gene. This CDR3 is built from 15 residues. With 4 bases clipped from V and 1 base from J, the junction kept 3 bases outside the gene matches. The CDR3 region is CASSSRQGSNQPQHF. Here the CDR3 DNA reads TGTGCCAGCAGTTCGCGACAGGGGAGCAATCAGCCCCAGCATTTT.

This clone appeared a single time. The CDR3 spells CASSQDQGTGELFF. In DNA, the CDR3 is TGCGCCAGCAGCCAAGATCAGGGCACCGGGGAGCTGTTTTTT. The chain couples TRBV4-1 to TRBJ2-2, with D maybe TRBD1 (5 bases). The CDR3 consists of 14 residues. The germline V gene has CDR1 MGHRA and CDR2 YSYEKL. V dropped 0 bases and J dropped 4 bases, with 6 bases sitting between them.

This sequence joins TRBV6-5 and TRBJ1-3, with a tentative D call TRBD1 (6 bases). The V gene's germline CDR1 is MNHEY and CDR2 SVGAGI. Trimming removed 0 bases from V and 4 bases from J, with 10 bases in between. The CDR3 spans 15 residues. Here the CDR3 reads CASSYSTGIGNTIYF. The DNA for the CDR3 is TGTGCCAGCAGTTACTCTACAGGGATAGGAAACACCATATATTTT.

V gene TRBV19 combines with J gene TRBJ1-5, with D perhaps TRBD1 (6 bases). The CDR3 is 16 amino acids. CDR1 LNHDA and CDR2 SQIVND come from the germline V gene (reference sequence). V dropped 5 bases and J dropped 1 base, with 15 bases sitting between them. For the CDR3, the DNA is TGTGCCAGTAGTCCACGACGGACAGCCAGCAATCAGCCCCAGCATTTT. Translating it yields CASSPRRTASNQPQHF.